This T cell receptor beta chain was observed in a study of cytomegalovirus exposure and HLA in healthy donors. The study's findings and limits: Analyses of presence/absence relied on an assumption of roughly uniform sequencing depth across donors. A list of roughly 160 TCR beta chains associated with cytomegalovirus was given. Some segments of the V type, notably TRBV6-2 and TRBV6-3, were excluded as indistinguishable. Researchers reported in a later analysis that a missense DCLRE1C variant was tied to TCR beta V- and J-gene trimming.

About this clone itself: Its antigen is undetermined.

Germline V lookup: CDR1 WNHNN, CDR2 SYGVQD (reference sequence). V was shortened by 2 bases and J by 7 bases, with 15 bases between the two germline ends. The CDR3 runs 15 residues. 13 Jbeta primers and 60 Vbeta primers were used for the PCR. Clones were read by immunoSEQ multiplex PCR, and TCRdb kept only the in-frame ones, dropping some. Its table lists about 58,000 clones. The chain links TRBV10-1 to TRBJ2-1, with D possibly matching TRBD2 (5 bases). The specimen was PBMCs. This clonotype originated in a woman between 18 and 29 years old in good health and CMV-seronegative. The CDR3 nucleotides are TGCGCCAGCAGTGAGACACGGACTGGTTCGAATGAGCAGTTCTTC. Translation: CASSETRTGSNEQFF.